These 14 T cell receptor beta chains share one sample of origin, sequenced in a study of T cells expressing NK-cell markers. TCRdb re-called the 5' RACE reads and catalogs CDR3 proteins one per entry, DNA excluded. Its table records about 150,000 distinct CDR3 sequences. Material: blood T cells: a sorted CD56 or NKG2C T cell subset, CD4+ or CD8+ T cells, or bulk PBMC T cells (not recorded which). Receptors were obtained from a man aged 18 to 30 in good health.

This chain connects TRBV10-3 to TRBJ2-1; as DNA is missing, the TRBD1 call by TCRdb cannot be tested. This CDR3 is built from 15 residues. Germline V CDR1 and CDR2: ENHRY, SYGVKD. The CDR3 loop is CAIKSTETAYNEQFF.

The rearrangement links TRBV30 to TRBJ2-2; TCRdb's assignment of TRBD1 cannot be checked, as there is no DNA. From germline, CDR1 is GTSNPN and CDR2 SVGIG (reference sequence). This CDR3 spans 16 amino acids. The CDR3 sequence is CAWVPEGQGHTGELFF.

The V and J genes are TRBV3-1 and TRBJ1-5. Per germline, CDR1 LGHDT and CDR2 YNNKEL (reference sequence). This CDR3 spans 15 amino acids. The CDR3 protein is CASSQREDSNQPQHF.

The chain combines TRBV28 with TRBJ2-2; TCRdb's assignment of TRBD2 cannot be checked, as there is no DNA. Germline V gene data show CDR1 as MDHEN and CDR2 as SYDVKM. The CDR3 length is 14 residues. The CDR3 reads CASSFGASGGELFF.

This chain uses TRBV2 with TRBJ2-1; TCRdb indicates TRBD2, and absent DNA this call remains unverified. The CDR3 runs 17 residues. Per germline, CDR1 SNHLY and CDR2 FYNNEI. CDR3: CASSEDSRTSGRDEQFF.

This chain uses TRBV4-1 with TRBJ1-4; TCRdb names TRBD1, which stays unverified in the absence of DNA. CDR1 is MGHRA, CDR2 YSYEKL, per germline. The CDR3 spans 15 residues. The CDR3 sequence: CASSQGSRGGEKLFF.

This rearrangement joins TRBV12-3 or TRBV12-4 to TRBJ2-3; TCRdb returns TRBD2, unconfirmable since there is no DNA. CDR3 length equals 14 residues. The CDR3 loop is CASSGRVHTDTQYF.

The rearrangement uses TRBV12-3 or TRBV12-4 and TRBJ1-1; TCRdb outputs TRBD1, but without DNA this stays unchecked. CDR3 length equals 14 residues. CDR3 in amino acids: CASSLTGANTEAFF.

This chain joins TRBV12-3 or TRBV12-4 and TRBJ2-7; TCRdb's D call, TRBD1, is unchecked because there is no DNA. The CDR3 sequence is 13 residues long. The CDR3 spells CASSYTGNYEQYF.

The rearrangement joins TRBV6-2 or TRBV6-3 to TRBJ1-2. The CDR3 loop spans 13 amino acids. Germline V gene sequence: CDR1 MNHEY, CDR2 SVGEGT. Here the CDR3 reads CASSYDKVYGYTF.

The gene calls are TRBV7-9 and TRBJ2-6. CDR3 length equals 19 residues. CDR1 SEHNR and CDR2 FQNEAQ come from the germline V gene (reference sequence). The CDR3 sequence is CASSSRTGTQSSGANVLTF. Combining the CDR3 with reference TRBV7-9 and TRBJ2-6 gives the whole variable domain DTGVSQNPRHKITKRGQNVTFRCDPISEHNRLYWYRQTLGQGPEFLTYFQNEAQLEKSRLLSDRFSAERPKGSFSTLEIQRTEQGDSAMYLCASSSRTGTQSSGANVLTFGAGSRLTVL.

The V and J genes are TRBV7-2 and TRBJ2-5; absent DNA, TCRdb's TRBD2 call cannot be checked. Germline loops: CDR1 SGHTA, CDR2 FQGNSA. The CDR3 runs to 14 residues. This CDR3 is CASRKPDGRETQYF.

The chain carries TRBV2 and TRBJ2-1; the TCRdb call, TRBD1, lacks DNA for checking. From germline, CDR1 is SNHLY and CDR2 FYNNEI. The CDR3 contains 15 residues. The CDR3: CASSLRQGAYNEQFF.

The chain is built from TRBV13 and TRBJ2-1; TCRdb selects TRBD1, and the lack of DNA leaves this call unchecked. Per germline, CDR1 PRHDT and CDR2 FYEKMQ (reference sequence). The CDR3 loop spans 14 amino acids. CDR3 sequence: CASRTRQRYHEQFF.